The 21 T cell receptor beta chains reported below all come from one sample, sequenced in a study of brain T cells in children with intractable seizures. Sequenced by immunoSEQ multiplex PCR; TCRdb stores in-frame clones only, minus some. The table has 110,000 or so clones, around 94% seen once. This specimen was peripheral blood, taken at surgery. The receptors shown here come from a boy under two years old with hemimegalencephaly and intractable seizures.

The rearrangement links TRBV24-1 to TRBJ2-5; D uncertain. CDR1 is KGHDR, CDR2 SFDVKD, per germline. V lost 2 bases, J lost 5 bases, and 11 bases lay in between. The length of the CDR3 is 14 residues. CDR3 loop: CATSDSGVGETQYF. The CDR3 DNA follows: TGTGCCACCAGTGATTCTGGGGTGGGGGAGACCCAGTACTTC.

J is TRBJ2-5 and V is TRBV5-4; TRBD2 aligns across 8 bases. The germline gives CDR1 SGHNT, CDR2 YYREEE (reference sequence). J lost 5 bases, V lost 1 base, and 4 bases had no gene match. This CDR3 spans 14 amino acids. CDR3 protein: CASSLYVAGETQYF. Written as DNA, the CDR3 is TGTGCCAGCAGCTTGTATGTAGCGGGGGAGACCCAGTACTTC. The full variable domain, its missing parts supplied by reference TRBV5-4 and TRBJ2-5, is ETGVTQSPTHLIKTRGQQVTLRCSSQSGHNTVSWYQQALGQGPQFIFQYYREEENGRGNFPPRFSGLQFPNYSSELNVNALELDDSALYLCASSLYVAGETQYFGPGTRLLVL.

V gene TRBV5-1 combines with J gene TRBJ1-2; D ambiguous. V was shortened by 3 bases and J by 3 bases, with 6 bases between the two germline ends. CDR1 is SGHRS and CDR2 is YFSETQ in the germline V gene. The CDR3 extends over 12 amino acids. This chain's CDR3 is CASSSDYYGYTF. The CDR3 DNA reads TGCGCCAGCAGCTCGGACTACTATGGCTACACCTTC. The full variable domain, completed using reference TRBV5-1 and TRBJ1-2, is KAGVTQTPRYLIKTRGQQVTLSCSPISGHRSVSWYQQTPGQGLQFLFEYFSETQRNKGNFPGRFSGRQFSNSRSEMNVSTLELGDSALYLCASSSDYYGYTFGSGTRLTVV.

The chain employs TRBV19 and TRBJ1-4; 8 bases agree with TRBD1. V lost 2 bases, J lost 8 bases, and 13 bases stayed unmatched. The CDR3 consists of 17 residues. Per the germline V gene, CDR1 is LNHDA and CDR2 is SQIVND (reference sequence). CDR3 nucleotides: TGTGCCAGTAGTATAAGACAGGGGCCTACACTCAAGGAAAAACTGTTTTTT. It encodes CASSIRQGPTLKEKLFF.

CDR3: CASSYGPGTEAFF. DNA of the CDR3: TGTGCCAGCAGTTACGGGCCCGGAACTGAAGCTTTCTTT. The gene calls are TRBV6-5 and TRBJ1-1; D is uncertain. This CDR3 is 13 amino acids long. The germline gives CDR1 MNHEY, CDR2 SVGAGI. Deletions cut 2 bases from V and 5 bases from J, with 9 bases between.

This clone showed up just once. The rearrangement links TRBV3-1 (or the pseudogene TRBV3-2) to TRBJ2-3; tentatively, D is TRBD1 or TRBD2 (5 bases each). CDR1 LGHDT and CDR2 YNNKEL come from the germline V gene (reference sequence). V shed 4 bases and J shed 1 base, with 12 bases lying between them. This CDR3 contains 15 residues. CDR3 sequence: CASSLFGTRTDTQYF. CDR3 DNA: TGTGCCAGCAGCCTTTTCGGGACCCGCACAGATACGCAGTATTTT.

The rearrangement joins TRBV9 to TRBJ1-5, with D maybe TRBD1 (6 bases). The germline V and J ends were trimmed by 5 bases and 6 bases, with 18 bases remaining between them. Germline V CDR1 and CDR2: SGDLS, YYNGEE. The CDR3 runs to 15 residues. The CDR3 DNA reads TGTGCCAGCAGGGTAATCAAGGGGGTTACTCAGCCCCAGCATTTT. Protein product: CASRVIKGVTQPQHF.

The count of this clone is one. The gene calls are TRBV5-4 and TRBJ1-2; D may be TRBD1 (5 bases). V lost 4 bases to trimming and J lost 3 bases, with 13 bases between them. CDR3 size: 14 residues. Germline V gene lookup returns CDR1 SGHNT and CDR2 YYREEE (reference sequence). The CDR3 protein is CASSPNRGDYGYTF. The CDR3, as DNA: TGTGCCAGCAGCCCTAACAGAGGGGACTATGGCTACACCTTC.

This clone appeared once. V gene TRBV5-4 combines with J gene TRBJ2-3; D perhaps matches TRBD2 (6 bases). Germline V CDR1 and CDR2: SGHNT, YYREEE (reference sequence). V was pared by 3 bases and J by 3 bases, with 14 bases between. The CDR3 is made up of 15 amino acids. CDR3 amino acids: CASSSKRDLTDTQYF. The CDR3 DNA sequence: TGTGCCAGCAGCTCCAAAAGGGACTTAACAGATACGCAGTATTTT. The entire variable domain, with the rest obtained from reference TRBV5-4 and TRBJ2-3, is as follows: ETGVTQSPTHLIKTRGQQVTLRCSSQSGHNTVSWYQQALGQGPQFIFQYYREEENGRGNFPPRFSGLQFPNYSSELNVNALELDDSALYLCASSSKRDLTDTQYFGPGTRLTVL.

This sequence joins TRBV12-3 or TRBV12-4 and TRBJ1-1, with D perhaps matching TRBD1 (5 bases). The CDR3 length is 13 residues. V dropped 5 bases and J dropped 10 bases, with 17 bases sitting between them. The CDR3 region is CASSAPQVNGAFF. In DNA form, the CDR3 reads TGTGCCAGCAGTGCGCCACAGGTAAATGGAGCTTTCTTT.

The CDR3 coding sequence is TGTGCCAGCAGCTTGGTGTCAGGGGCTAGTATCTATGGCTACACCTTC. This encodes CASSLVSGASIYGYTF. The chain has TRBV5-6 and TRBJ1-2, with D possibly matching TRBD1 (6 bases). Trimming shortened V by 0 bases and J by 4 bases, and 16 bases separated the two germline ends. Germline-derived CDR1 and CDR2 are SGHDT and YYEEEE. This CDR3 is 16 amino acids long.

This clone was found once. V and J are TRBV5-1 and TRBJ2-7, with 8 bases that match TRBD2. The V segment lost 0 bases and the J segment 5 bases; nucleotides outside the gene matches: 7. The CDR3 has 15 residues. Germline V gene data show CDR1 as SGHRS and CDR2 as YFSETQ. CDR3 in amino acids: CASSLASGGPHEQYF. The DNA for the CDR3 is TGCGCCAGCAGCTTGGCTTCGGGAGGGCCCCACGAGCAGTACTTC.

The DNA of the CDR3 is TGTGCCAGCAGCTCATGGATGAACAGGGGGGGGAGTCCAGCCTACGAGCAGTACTTC. Its translation is CASSSWMNRGGSPAYEQYF. The rearrangement links TRBV3-1 (or the pseudogene TRBV3-2) to TRBJ2-7, with D perhaps TRBD1 (8 bases). V was clipped by 5 bases and J by 2 bases, with 28 bases between them. This CDR3 region has 19 residues. CDR1 and CDR2 (germline): LGHDT, YNNKEL (reference sequence).

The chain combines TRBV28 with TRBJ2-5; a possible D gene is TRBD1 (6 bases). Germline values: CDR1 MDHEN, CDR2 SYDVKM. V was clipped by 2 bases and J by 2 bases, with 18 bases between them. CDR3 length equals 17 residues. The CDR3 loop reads CASSLRQGTYSQETQYF. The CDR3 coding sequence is TGTGCCAGCAGTTTACGGCAGGGGACATATTCACAAGAGACCCAGTACTTC.

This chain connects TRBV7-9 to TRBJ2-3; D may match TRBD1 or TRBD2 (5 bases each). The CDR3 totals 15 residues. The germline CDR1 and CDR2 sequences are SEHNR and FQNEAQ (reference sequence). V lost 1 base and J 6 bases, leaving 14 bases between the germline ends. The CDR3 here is CASSLVGTPLDTQYF. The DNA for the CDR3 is TGTGCCAGCAGCTTAGTAGGGACCCCGTTGGATACGCAGTATTTT.

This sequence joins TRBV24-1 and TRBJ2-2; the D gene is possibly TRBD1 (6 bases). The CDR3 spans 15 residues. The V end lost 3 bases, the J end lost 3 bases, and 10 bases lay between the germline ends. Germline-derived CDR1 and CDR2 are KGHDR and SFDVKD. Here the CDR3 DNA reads TGTGCCACCAGTGATCAGGGGCCGGACACCGGGGAGCTGTTTTTT. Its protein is CATSDQGPDTGELFF.

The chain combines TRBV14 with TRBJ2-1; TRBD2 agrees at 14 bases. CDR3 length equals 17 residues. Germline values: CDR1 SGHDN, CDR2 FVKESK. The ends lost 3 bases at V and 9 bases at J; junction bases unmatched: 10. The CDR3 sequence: CASSQRPGLAGEGEQFF. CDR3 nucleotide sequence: TGTGCCAGCAGCCAGCGACCGGGACTAGCGGGAGAGGGTGAGCAGTTCTTC.

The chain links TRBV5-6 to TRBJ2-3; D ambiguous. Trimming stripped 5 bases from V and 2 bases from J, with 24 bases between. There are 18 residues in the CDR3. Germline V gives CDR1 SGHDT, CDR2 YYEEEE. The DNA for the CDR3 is TGTGCCAGCAGGTACTACAGCCACCTACTTTCATCCACAGATACGCAGTATTTT. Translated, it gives CASRYYSHLLSSTDTQYF.

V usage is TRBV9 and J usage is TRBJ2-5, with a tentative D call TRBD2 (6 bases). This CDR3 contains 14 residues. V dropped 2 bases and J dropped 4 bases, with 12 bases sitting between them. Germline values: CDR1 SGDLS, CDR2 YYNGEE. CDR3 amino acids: CASSVTSLGETQYF. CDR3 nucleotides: TGTGCCAGCAGCGTGACTAGTTTGGGAGAGACCCAGTACTTC.

The CDR3, as DNA: TGTGCCAGCGATCCCAAGACAGGCGGGTACCATGAGCAGTTCTTC. It translates to CASDPKTGGYHEQFF. The J gene is TRBJ2-1, the V gene TRBV3-1 (or the pseudogene TRBV3-2); TRBD1 is a possible D gene (6 bases). The CDR3 contains 15 residues. CDR1 LGHDT and CDR2 YNNKEL come from the germline V gene (reference sequence). Trimming pared 8 bases from V and 8 bases from J, leaving 22 bases between.

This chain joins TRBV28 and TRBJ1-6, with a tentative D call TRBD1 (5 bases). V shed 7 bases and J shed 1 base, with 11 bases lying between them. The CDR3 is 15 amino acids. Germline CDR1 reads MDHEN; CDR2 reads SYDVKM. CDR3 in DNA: TGTGCCAGCATGGTCAGGGTGTCCTATAATTCACCCCTCCACTTT. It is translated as CASMVRVSYNSPLHF.